These T cell receptor beta chains were read from a single sample in a study of glioma-infiltrating T cells. TCRdb fed the multiplex PCR reads into MiXCR, producing one record per CDR3 protein. The sample holds 84,000 or so distinct CDR3 sequences, 23% seen once. The sequencing sample was made of glioma tissue, nonneoplastic brain tissue, or PBMCs (not recorded which). The receptors derive from a human donor with low-grade glioma or glioblastoma, undergoing nonglioma brain surgery, or in good health (not recorded which). Each CDR3 is given with its conserved first and last residue. D genes are given only for firm matches. Some rows have no size entry. The others give once, few or many, or a class for an expanded clone.

TRBV14	13	many	TRBJ2-5	.	TGTGCCAGCAGCCGGCGGGAAGCAGAGACCCAGTACTTC	CASSRREAETQYF
TRBV5-1	17	.	TRBJ2-7	TRBD2	TGCGCCAGCAGCCTACTACTTGGCAGCGGGGGAAACTACGAGCAGTACTTC	CASSLLLGSGGNYEQYF
TRBV20-1	14	many	TRBJ1-2	.	TGCAGTGCTCGAGGTGCCAGGGATCTCTATGGCTACACCTTC	CSARGARDLYGYTF
TRBV5-1	15	many	TRBJ1-1	.	TGCGCCAGCAGCATGGAAAAAAGCAGAGACACTGAAGCTTTCTTT	CASSMEKSRDTEAFF
TRBV6-6	16	many	TRBJ1-2	.	TGTGCCAGCAGTTACTTCCGGGACGGGGACGGACATGGCTACACCTTC	CASSYFRDGDGHGYTF
TRBV4-1	17	few	TRBJ1-3	TRBD1	TGCGCCAGCAGCCAAGTATTATACACAGGGGTGAGAGACACCATATATTTT	CASSQVLYTGVRDTIYF
TRBV20-1	16	many	TRBJ2-5	TRBD1	TGCAGTGCTAGTGGGTTGCCCACAGGGGATGGAGAGACCCAGTACTTC	CSASGLPTGDGETQYF
TRBV14	14	many	TRBJ2-3	.	TGTGCCAGCAGCCAAGGACTTTACACAGATACGCAGTATTTT	CASSQGLYTDTQYF
TRBV6-5	16	.	TRBJ2-3	TRBD2	TGTGCCATCAGTGATTCTAGCGGTGGTTCCACAGATACGCGGTATTTT	CAISDSSGGSTDTRYF
TRBV6-1	13	many	TRBJ1-3	.	TGTGCCAGCAGTTGGAGCGCTGGAAACACCATATATTTT	CASSWSAGNTIYF
TRBV5-4	17	few	TRBJ2-1	TRBD2	TGTGCCAGCAGCTTGCCCCCCTTTGGCGGGAGAGGATATGAGCAGTTCTTC	CASSLPPFGGRGYEQFF
TRBV5-4	14	many	TRBJ2-7	TRBD1	TGTGCCAGCAGCTCGTTGGACAGGGGGTACGAGCAGTACTTC	CASSSLDRGYEQYF
TRBV19	15	many	TRBJ2-5	TRBD2	TGTGCCAGTAGTGCCCCGGGACTAGCGCCAGAGACCCAGTACTTC	CASSAPGLAPETQYF
TRBV20-1	13	many	TRBJ1-2	.	TGCAGTGCTAGAGAGGCAGGGCACTATGGCTACACCTTC	CSAREAGHYGYTF
TRBV7-9	13	many	TRBJ1-1	.	TGTGCCAGCAGCTTAGGAAGCGCCACTGAAGCTTTCTTT	CASSLGSATEAFF
TRBV20-1	14	medium-sized	TRBJ2-7	TRBD1	TGCAGTGCTAGAGAAGGGACAGGGTCCTACGAGCAGTACTTC	CSAREGTGSYEQYF
TRBV24-1	15	many	TRBJ2-1	TRBD1	TGTGCCACCAGTGAAAACAGGGGGCCTAGTAATGAGCAGTTCTTC	CATSENRGPSNEQFF
TRBV10-1	16	.	TRBJ2-5	.	TGCGCCAGCAGTGAGTCAAAAGGGCTGATTCAAGAGACCCAGTACTTC	CASSESKGLIQETQYF